Each of the 22 T cell receptor beta chains below was sequenced from the same sample in a study of control samples from healthy donors and cancer patients. The table came from immunoSEQ multiplex PCR; TCRdb's copy has only in-frame clones and leaves some out. The sample yields 90,000 or so clones, about 88% seen once. Sequenced sample: blood. The receptors stem from a woman in her sixties or seventies in good health.

CDR3 sequence (DNA): TGCGCCAGCAGCCAATTAGCTTATAGCAATCAGCCCCAGCATTTT. Translation: CASSQLAYSNQPQHF. The chain joins TRBV4-1 to TRBJ1-5; D gene unclear. Trimming cost V 2 bases and J 0 bases, with 8 bases left between them. The CDR3 extends over 15 amino acids. Germline CDR1 is MGHRA and CDR2 is YSYEKL.

The genes are TRBV6-2 or TRBV6-3 and TRBJ1-4, with a weak D call TRBD1 (5 bases). This CDR3 spans 16 amino acids. Germline lookup yields CDR1 MNHEY and CDR2 SVGEGT. Trimming shortened V by 5 bases and J by 0 bases, and 13 bases separated the two germline ends. The CDR3 DNA follows: TGTGCCAGCAGTACCTACAAGGGGACAACTAATGAAAAACTGTTTTTT. It translates to CASSTYKGTTNEKLFF.

The V and J genes are TRBV7-3 and TRBJ2-3; the D gene is possibly TRBD1 (6 bases). The CDR3 runs 14 residues. Deletions cut 4 bases from V and 7 bases from J, with 15 bases between. Germline loops: CDR1 SGHTA, CDR2 FQGTGA. The CDR3 region has the DNA TGTGCCAGCAGCTCTCCGGCACAGGGCCATACGCAGTATTTT. It codes for CASSSPAQGHTQYF.

V gene TRBV11-3 combines with J gene TRBJ2-1, with 10 positions matching TRBD2. V trimming: 1 base; J trimming: 9 bases; junction bases outside the gene matches: 6. Germline assignment: CDR1 SGHNT and CDR2 YENEEA. CDR3 length: 15 residues. CDR3 amino acids: CASSLGLAGVVEQFF. CDR3 DNA: TGTGCCAGCAGCTTAGGCCTAGCGGGAGTAGTTGAGCAGTTCTTC. The full variable domain, rest sourced from reference TRBV11-3 and TRBJ2-1, is EAGVVQSPRYKIIEKKQPVAFWCNPISGHNTLYWYLQNLGQGPELLIRYENEEAVDDSQLPKDRFSAERLKGVDSTLKIQPAELGDSAVYLCASSLGLAGVVEQFFGPGTRLTVL.

The chain couples TRBV6-1 to TRBJ2-3, with 10 positions matching TRBD2. The germline CDR1 and CDR2 sequences are MNHNS and SASEGT. V trimming: 3 bases; J trimming: 2 bases; junction bases outside the gene matches: 8. This CDR3 is built from 17 residues. The CDR3 protein is CASSDVIAGGPTDTQYF. CDR3 DNA sequence: TGTGCCAGCAGTGATGTGATAGCGGGGGGTCCCACAGATACGCAGTATTTT.

J is TRBJ1-2 and V is TRBV3-1 (or the pseudogene TRBV3-2); a weak D match, TRBD1 (5 bases). This CDR3 has 13 amino acids. Germline CDR1 is LGHDT and CDR2 is YNNKEL (reference sequence). Trimming cost V 4 bases and J 8 bases, with 14 bases left between them. The CDR3 DNA is TGTGCCAGCAGCCCGGGGAGCCCAGGGGGCTACACCTTC. Residues: CASSPGSPGGYTF.

The CDR3 nucleotides read TGCGCCAGCAGCTTGGAAGCTAGCGGGAGGGCCGGGGAGCAGTTCTTC. It is translated as CASSLEASGRAGEQFF. This chain uses TRBV5-1 with TRBJ2-1, with 12 bases identical to TRBD2. In germline, CDR1 is SGHRS, CDR2 YFSETQ. Losses at the gene ends were 0 bases for V and 10 bases for J; bases not matched to a gene: 8. CDR3 size: 16 residues. Using reference TRBV5-1 and TRBJ2-1 for the parts outside the CDR3, the full variable domain is KAGVTQTPRYLIKTRGQQVTLSCSPISGHRSVSWYQQTPGQGLQFLFEYFSETQRNKGNFPGRFSGRQFSNSRSEMNVSTLELGDSALYLCASSLEASGRAGEQFFGPGTRLTVL.

As to this clone: The same CDR3 can be traced to other DNA sequences in this sample. The rearrangement joins TRBV5-1 to TRBJ2-7; D unresolved. This CDR3 comprises 13 residues. V was trimmed by 0 bases and J by 2 bases, leaving 6 bases between them. Germline-derived CDR1 and CDR2 are SGHRS and YFSETQ. CDR3 amino acids: CASSLEGAYEQYF. The CDR3 coding sequence is TGCGCCAGCAGCTTGGAGGGTGCCTACGAGCAGTACTTC.

V usage is TRBV15 and J usage is TRBJ1-1, with D possibly matching TRBD1 (6 bases). Germline CDR1 and CDR2: LNHNV and YYDKDF (reference sequence). This CDR3 region has 15 residues. Trimming cost V 5 bases and J 3 bases, with 16 bases left between them. The CDR3 sequence is CATSLSPTGYTEAFF. For the CDR3, the DNA is TGTGCCACCAGCCTCTCCCCAACAGGGTACACTGAAGCTTTCTTT.

This chain joins TRBV28 and TRBJ1-6, with 8 bases matching TRBD1. Germline CDR1 is MDHEN and CDR2 is SYDVKM. The CDR3 is 14 amino acids. Trimming removed 3 bases from V and 7 bases from J; junction bases left unmatched: 2. The CDR3 protein is CASSLNRGNSPLHF. The DNA of the CDR3 is TGTGCCAGCAGTTTGAACAGGGGGAATTCACCCCTCCACTTT.

A note on this clone: Other DNA variants within this sample encode the same CDR3. The CDR3 sequence: CASSLVGGNTEAFF. The CDR3 region has the DNA TGTGCCAGCAGCTTGGTTGGTGGAAACACTGAAGCTTTCTTT. The chain recombines TRBV5-5 with TRBJ1-1; D uncertain. The CDR3 spans 14 residues. CDR1 is SGHKS, CDR2 YYEKEE, per germline (reference sequence). V lost 0 bases and J lost 2, with 8 bases in between.

The rearrangement uses TRBV9 and TRBJ1-6; TRBD1 matches at 9 bases. Germline V gives CDR1 SGDLS, CDR2 YYNGEE. This CDR3 is 15 amino acids long. V lost 1 base, J lost 7 bases, and 3 bases stayed unmatched. The CDR3 protein is CASSVRDRENSPLHF. The CDR3 nucleotides read TGTGCCAGCAGCGTAAGGGACAGGGAGAATTCACCCCTCCACTTT.

The chain has TRBV19 and TRBJ2-6; 8 bases are a match to TRBD1. Per the germline V gene, CDR1 is LNHDA and CDR2 is SQIVND (reference sequence). V dropped 5 bases and J dropped 2; count of bases not matched to a gene: 8. This CDR3 is built from 17 residues. In nucleotides, the CDR3 is TGTGCCAGTAGTCCCCGACAGGGGTCAACTGGGGCCAACGTCCTGACTTTC. Protein sequence: CASSPRQGSTGANVLTF.

V is TRBV27 and J is TRBJ1-1; D is perhaps TRBD1 (6 bases). With 3 bases removed from V and 4 bases from J, the gap between germline ends came to 15 bases. There are 15 residues in the CDR3. Germline V gene data show CDR1 as MNHEY and CDR2 as SMNVEV (reference sequence). The CDR3 sequence: CASSFSTGLSTEAFF. The CDR3 DNA reads TGTGCCAGCAGTTTTAGCACAGGGTTGAGCACTGAAGCTTTCTTT.

This clone is a singleton in its sample. The rearrangement links TRBV6-6 to TRBJ1-1; D unclear. The CDR3 runs 13 residues. Germline V gene lookup returns CDR1 MNHNY and CDR2 SVGAGI (reference sequence). V was clipped by 6 bases and J by 4 bases, with 12 bases between them. The CDR3 nucleotides read TGTGCCAGCAGCCTCGAACGGGTCACTGAAGCTTTCTTT. Translating gives CASSLERVTEAFF.

The gene calls are TRBV2 and TRBJ2-2; 9 bases fit TRBD2. Germline CDR1 reads SNHLY; CDR2 reads FYNNEI. The trim removed 3 bases at V and 6 bases at J, leaving 8 bases unmatched. The CDR3 has 16 residues. The CDR3 DNA reads as TGTGCCAGCAGTGATGGGGCGGGAGGGCCGGCCGGGGAGCTGTTTTTT. Residues: CASSDGAGGPAGELFF.

The gene calls are TRBV5-6 and TRBJ2-5; 7 nucleotides align to TRBD1. This CDR3 has 15 residues. The V gene end was trimmed by 4 bases and the J gene end by 1 base; junction bases not matched to a gene: 7. The V gene's germline CDR1 is SGHDT and CDR2 YYEEEE. The CDR3, as DNA: TGTGCCAGCAGCCTCAGACAGGGCTTCCAAGAGACCCAGTACTTC. Translating gives CASSLRQGFQETQYF. The full variable domain, in which reference TRBV5-6 and TRBJ2-5 provide the parts outside the CDR3, is DAGVTQSPTHLIKTRGQQVTLRCSPKSGHDTVSWYQQALGQGPQFIFQYYEEEERQRGNFPDRFSGHQFPNYSSELNVNALLLGDSALYLCASSLRQGFQETQYFGPGTRLLVL.

This clone was counted only a few times. The rearrangement uses TRBV18 and TRBJ2-7; D gene ambiguous. The CDR3 has 12 amino acids. Between the trimmed V and J ends, which lost 1 base and 3 bases, there was a span of 4 bases. Germline lookup yields CDR1 KGHSH and CDR2 LQKENI. For the CDR3, the DNA is TGTGCCAGCTCACCACAGCACTACGAGCAGTACTTC. It specifies CASSPQHYEQYF.

This clone was found once. This chain connects TRBV10-1 to TRBJ1-1; D may be TRBD1 (6 bases). The CDR3 runs 14 residues. Germline-derived CDR1 and CDR2 are WNHNN and SYGVQD (reference sequence). Trimming removed 2 bases at V and 0 bases at J, with 7 bases between. CDR3 loop: CASSEGQLNTEAFF. The CDR3, as DNA: TGCGCCAGCAGTGAGGGACAGTTGAACACTGAAGCTTTCTTT.

The chain recombines TRBV6-2 or TRBV6-3 with TRBJ2-1, with TRBD1 matching over 7 bases. From germline, CDR1 is MNHEY and CDR2 SVGEGT. V gave up 5 bases and J gave up 3 bases; unmatched junction bases: 4. The CDR3 spans 14 residues. CDR3 DNA sequence: TGTGCCAGCAGTACTTGGACAGGCTACAATGAGCAGTTCTTC. Its translation: CASSTWTGYNEQFF.

The chain is built from TRBV7-2 and TRBJ2-3; the match to TRBD1 covers 7 bases. The trim removed 5 bases at V and 2 bases at J, leaving 4 bases unmatched. The germline CDR1 and CDR2 sequences are SGHTA and FQGNSA. CDR3 length equals 14 residues. CDR3 DNA: TGTGCCAGCAGCCGCGGACAGGACACAGATACGCAGTATTTT. Translation: CASSRGQDTDTQYF.

This chain connects TRBV4-3 to TRBJ1-1, with D tentatively TRBD1 (6 bases). The ends were cut back, 1 base at V and 0 bases at J, with 21 bases in the middle. CDR3 length: 19 amino acids. Germline CDR1 and CDR2: LGHNA and YSLEER. The DNA for the CDR3 is TGCGCCAGCAGCCAAGGTTGGGGGCGAACTCTTTCCTTGAACACTGAAGCTTTCTTT. Translated: CASSQGWGRTLSLNTEAFF.